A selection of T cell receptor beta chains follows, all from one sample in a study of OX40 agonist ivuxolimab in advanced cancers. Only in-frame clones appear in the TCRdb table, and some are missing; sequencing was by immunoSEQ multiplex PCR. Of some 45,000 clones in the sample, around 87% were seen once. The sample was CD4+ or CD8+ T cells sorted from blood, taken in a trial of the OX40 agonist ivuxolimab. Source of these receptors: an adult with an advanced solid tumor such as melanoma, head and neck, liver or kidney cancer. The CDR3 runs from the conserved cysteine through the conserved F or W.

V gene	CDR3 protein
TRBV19	CASSISGVGGDYTF
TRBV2	CASKLAGIYEQFF
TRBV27	CASSFRAVTGEQYF
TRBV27	CASSPRRGDYEQYF
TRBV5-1	CASSPGTPRGDGYTF
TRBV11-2	CASSRIFRHLGNYEQYF
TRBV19	CASSPGLAWNEQFF
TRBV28	CASTRGGAGQPQHF
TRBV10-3	CAITPSLAGASYEQYF
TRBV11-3	CASSTSPGFGELFF
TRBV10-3	CAISSGTAANTGELFF
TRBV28	CASRSQGAHQPQHF
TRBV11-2	CASSPSGQKARYEQYF
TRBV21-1	CASSKVSQGSYGYTF
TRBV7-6	CASSLAGAGNTIYF
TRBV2	CASSERGSSGNTIYF
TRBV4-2	CASSQVRQTNEKLFF
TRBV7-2	CASSPGPNNEQFF
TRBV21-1	CASSTRDRGFQETQYF
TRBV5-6	CASSNRPGLLFF
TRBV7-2	CASSLAGLAGGIPQETQYF
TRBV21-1	CASSKEISRTGQETQYF
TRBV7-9	CASSLVGTGGEKLFF
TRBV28	CASSQVRAEPQHF